One and the same sample provided the 15 T cell receptor beta chains below, sequenced in a study of shared clonotypes between healthy human individuals. The assay was immunoSEQ multiplex PCR, and TCRdb's table has in-frame clones only and misses some. The table records over a million clones, roughly 96% of them present only once. The sample comprised naive CD4+ T cells sorted from blood. Stated subset: CD45RA+ positively selected. Receptors were obtained from a man aged 25-40 years in good health.

The chain joins TRBV9 to TRBJ2-3; a possible D gene is TRBD2 (5 bases). CDR1 is SGDLS and CDR2 is YYNGEE in the germline V gene. The length of the CDR3 is 16 residues. With 4 bases removed from V and 3 bases from J, the gap between germline ends came to 18 bases. The CDR3 here is CASSPRTAPVTDTQYF. The CDR3 DNA reads as TGTGCCAGCAGCCCACGGACTGCCCCGGTGACAGATACGCAGTATTTT.

The CDR3 reads CASSLDWRGSTDTQYF. In nucleotides, the CDR3 is TGCGCCAGCAGCTTGGATTGGCGGGGGAGCACAGATACGCAGTATTTT. The genes are TRBV5-1 and TRBJ2-3; 7 bases align to TRBD2. CDR3 length equals 16 residues. With V trimmed by 0 bases and J by 0 bases, 4 bases remained unmatched. The germline CDR1 and CDR2 sequences are SGHRS and YFSETQ.

This chain uses TRBV18 with TRBJ2-7; TRBD1 might be the D (6 bases). Germline lookup yields CDR1 KGHSH and CDR2 LQKENI. V lost 0 bases to trimming and J lost 8 bases, with 11 bases between them. The CDR3 is 13 amino acids. CDR3 in amino acids: CASSPPQGEQQYF. The CDR3 DNA follows: TGTGCCAGCTCACCACCACAGGGAGAGCAGCAGTACTTC.

V gene TRBV11-2 combines with J gene TRBJ2-4, with D possibly matching TRBD1 (6 bases). Germline CDR1 is SGHAT and CDR2 is FQNNGV. This CDR3 spans 14 amino acids. Trimming stripped 0 bases from V and 9 bases from J, with 12 bases between. CDR3 coding DNA: TGTGCCAGCAGCTTAGATCAGGGGAACGCCATTCAGTACTTC. This sequence encodes CASSLDQGNAIQYF.

V is TRBV15 and J is TRBJ2-5; D assignment may be TRBD1 or TRBD2 (5 bases each). The germline CDR1 and CDR2 sequences are LNHNV and YYDKDF (reference sequence). Trimming shortened V by 4 bases and J by 6 bases, and 15 bases separated the two germline ends. The CDR3 length is 14 residues. The CDR3 is CATSTRGPGQTQYF. CDR3 in DNA: TGTGCCACCAGCACGCGAGGGCCAGGGCAGACCCAGTACTTC. The variable domain in full, completed from reference TRBV15 and TRBJ2-5, reads DAMVIQNPRYQVTQFGKPVTLSCSQTLNHNVMYWYQQKSSQAPKLLFHYYDKDFNNEADTPDNFQSRRPNTSFCFLDIRSPGLGDTAMYLCATSTRGPGQTQYFGPGTRLLVL.

The V gene is TRBV7-2, the J gene TRBJ2-7; D may correspond to TRBD1 or TRBD2 (5 bases each). Germline lookup yields CDR1 SGHTA and CDR2 FQGNSA. V lost 0 bases, J lost 2 bases, and 14 bases lay in between. The CDR3 is made up of 16 amino acids. The chain's CDR3 is CASSLASGTAPYEQYF. The CDR3 nucleotides read TGTGCCAGCAGCTTAGCCTCCGGGACGGCGCCCTACGAGCAGTACTTC.

The chain uses TRBV19 and TRBJ2-1; D possibly corresponds to TRBD1 (6 bases). The CDR3 has 15 amino acids. CDR1 is LNHDA and CDR2 is SQIVND in the germline V gene (reference sequence). V lost 3 bases, J lost 7 bases, and 16 bases lay in between. In DNA form, the CDR3 reads TGTGCCAGTAGTATGTGGGGTAGGGGGACGAATGAGCAGTTCTTC. This encodes CASSMWGRGTNEQFF.

V and J are TRBV28 and TRBJ2-3; D is unresolved. Germline-derived CDR1 and CDR2 are MDHEN and SYDVKM. The CDR3 totals 13 residues. V lost 7 bases and J 7 bases, leaving 15 bases between the germline ends. The DNA for the CDR3 is TGTGCCAGCATTAATCCCCCCATAAATACGCAGTATTTT. Residues: CASINPPINTQYF.

The chain has TRBV11-1 and TRBJ2-1, with D possibly TRBD2 on 6 matching bases. The CDR3 has 15 amino acids. V shed 1 base and J shed 9 bases, with 16 bases lying between them. Germline V gene sequence: CDR1 SGHAT, CDR2 FQDESV (reference sequence). The CDR3 DNA reads TGTGCCAGCAGCTTAGGAGGCCCTATGGAGGGTGAGCAGTTCTTC. Its translation: CASSLGGPMEGEQFF.

This clone was observed a few times. This chain joins TRBV19 and TRBJ1-5; D not resolved. The CDR3 consists of 12 residues. Germline assignment: CDR1 LNHDA and CDR2 SQIVND (reference sequence). V lost 4 bases and J lost 9, with 10 bases in between. The CDR3 nucleotides read TGTGCCAGTAGTACTAAATGGGGGCCCCAGCATTTT. Protein product: CASSTKWGPQHF.

DNA of the CDR3: TGTGCCAGCAGCGAAAAGACAGGGACCGAGCAGTACTTC. This codes for CASSEKTGTEQYF. The chain combines TRBV9 with TRBJ2-7; 7 bases match TRBD1. The CDR3 length is 13 residues. Unmatched junction bases numbered 6, after V lost 3 bases and J lost 6 bases. The germline V gene has CDR1 SGDLS and CDR2 YYNGEE.

The chain uses TRBV28 and TRBJ2-1; D is possibly TRBD1 or TRBD2 (5 bases each). CDR3 length: 12 residues. Germline V gene data show CDR1 as MDHEN and CDR2 as SYDVKM. V was clipped by 5 bases and J by 13 bases, with 15 bases between them. CDR3 nucleotide sequence: TGTGCCAGCAGTCGTTATCGCAGGGACCAGTTCTTC. It encodes CASSRYRRDQFF.

Of note for this clone: The germline gene is not matched at one end of the junction; a read error may be the cause. The chain couples TRBV7-8 to TRBJ2-1; 11 nucleotides align to TRBD2. The CDR3 is made up of 15 amino acids. The germline CDR1 and CDR2 sequences are SGHVS and FQNEAQ. The CDR3 DNA sequence: TGTGCCAGCAGCGTAGCGGGAGGGACCTACAATGAGCAGTTCTTC. As protein: CASSVAGGTYNEQFF.

The V gene is TRBV7-6, the J gene TRBJ2-3; TRBD1 might be the D (6 bases). The germline gives CDR1 SGHVS, CDR2 FNYEAQ. CDR3 size: 14 residues. Trimming shortened V by 0 bases and J by 4 bases, and 8 bases separated the two germline ends. CDR3 nucleotide sequence: TGTGCCAGCAGCTTAGCTTGGGGGCCAGATACGCAGTATTTT. The encoded protein is CASSLAWGPDTQYF.

V gene TRBV9 combines with J gene TRBJ2-1; 9 bases agree with TRBD1. The V segment lost 4 bases and the J segment 5 bases; nucleotides outside the gene matches: 7. CDR1 SGDLS and CDR2 YYNGEE come from the germline V gene. The CDR3 covers 15 residues. The CDR3 DNA sequence: TGTGCCAGCAGCCTACCGGGACAGGGAGACAATGAGCAGTTCTTC. It translates to CASSLPGQGDNEQFF.